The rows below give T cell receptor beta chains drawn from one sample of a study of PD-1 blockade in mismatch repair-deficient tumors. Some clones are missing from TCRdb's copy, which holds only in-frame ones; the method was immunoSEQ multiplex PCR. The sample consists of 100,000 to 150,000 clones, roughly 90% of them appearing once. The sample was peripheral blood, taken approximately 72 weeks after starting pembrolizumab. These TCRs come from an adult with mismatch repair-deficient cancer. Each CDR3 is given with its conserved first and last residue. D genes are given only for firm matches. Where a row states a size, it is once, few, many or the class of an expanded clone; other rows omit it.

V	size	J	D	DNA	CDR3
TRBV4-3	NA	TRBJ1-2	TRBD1	TGCGCCAGTTCCCTGACAGGGCATTATGGCTACACCTTC	CASSLTGHYGYTF
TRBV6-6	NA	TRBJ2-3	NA	TGTGCCAGCAGTTACTCGAAGGGGACAGATACGCAGTATTTT	CASSYSKGTDTQYF
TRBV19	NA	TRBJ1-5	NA	TGTGCCAGCCGGGGGTGGAATCAGCCCCAGCATTTT	CASRGWNQPQHF
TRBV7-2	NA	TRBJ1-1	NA	TGTGCCAGCAGCTTAATGGACTTTGGGGCTTTCTTT	CASSLMDFGAFF
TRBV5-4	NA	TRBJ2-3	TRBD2	TGTGCCAGCAGCGGTACCGGGACTAGCGGAGCCACAGATACGCAGTATTTT	CASSGTGTSGATDTQYF
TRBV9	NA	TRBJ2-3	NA	TGTGCCAGCAGCGTAGATGGGGGAAATACGCAGTATTTT	CASSVDGGNTQYF
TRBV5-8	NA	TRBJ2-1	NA	TGTGCCAGCAGCTCATTCGGGAATCGCTACAATGAGCAGTTCTTC	CASSSFGNRYNEQFF
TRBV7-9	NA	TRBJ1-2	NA	TGTGCCAGCAGTTCCGGACAGCTAGGCGGCTACACCTTC	CASSSGQLGGYTF
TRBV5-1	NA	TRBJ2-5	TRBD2	TGCGCCAGCAGCTTGGGACTAGCGGGAGTTTTCCAAGAGACCCAGTACTTC	CASSLGLAGVFQETQYF
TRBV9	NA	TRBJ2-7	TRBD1	TGTGCCAGCAGCGGACAGGGCCCACCGGTGCAGTACTTC	CASSGQGPPVQYF
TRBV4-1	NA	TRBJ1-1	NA	TGCGCCAGCAGCCAAGATCAAAGGGCCGCATACACTGAAGCTTTCTTT	CASSQDQRAAYTEAFF
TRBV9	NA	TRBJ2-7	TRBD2	TGTGCCAGCAGCGTAGGACTAGCGGGAGATTACGAGCAGTACTTC	CASSVGLAGDYEQYF
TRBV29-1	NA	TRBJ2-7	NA	TGCAGCGTTGAACCCCGGGGCTCCTACGAGCAGTACTTC	CSVEPRGSYEQYF
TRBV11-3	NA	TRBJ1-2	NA	TGTGCCAGCAGCAAAGACAGAGACCCGTATGGCTACACCTTC	CASSKDRDPYGYTF
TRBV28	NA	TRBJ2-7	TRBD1	TGTGCCAGCGTAACCGGGACAGCCCTTGGCGAGCAGTACTTC	CASVTGTALGEQYF
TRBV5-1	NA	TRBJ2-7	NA	TGCGCCAGCAGCTTGGACAGAGCCTACGAGCAGTACTTC	CASSLDRAYEQYF
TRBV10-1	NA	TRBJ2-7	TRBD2	TGCGCCAGCAGTGAGTCGCGGACTAGCGCCCGGGACGAGCAGTACTTC	CASSESRTSARDEQYF
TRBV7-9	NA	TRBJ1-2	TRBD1	TGTGCCAGCAGCTCGTTGGACAGGCGGGACTATGGCTACACCTTC	CASSSLDRRDYGYTF
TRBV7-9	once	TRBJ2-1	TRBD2	TGTGCCAGCAGCCCAAGTAGGACTAGCGTCTACAATGAGCAGTTCTTC	CASSPSRTSVYNEQFF
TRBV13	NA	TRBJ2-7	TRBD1	TGTGCCAGCAGCTTAAACCCGACAGGGGACGAGCAGTACTTC	CASSLNPTGDEQYF
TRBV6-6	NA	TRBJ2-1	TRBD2	TGTGCCAGCAGTTATAGGACGGGAGGGCCGGAGCAGTTCTTC	CASSYRTGGPEQFF
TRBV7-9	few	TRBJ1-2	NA	TGTGCCAGCAGCTTAGTGGCGATAGGGTCCGGTGGCTACACCTTC	CASSLVAIGSGGYTF
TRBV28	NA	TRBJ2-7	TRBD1	TGTGCCAGCAGCCAGACAGGGGGAATCTACGAGCAGTACTTC	CASSQTGGIYEQYF
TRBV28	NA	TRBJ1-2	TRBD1	TGTGCCAGCAGTCCGACCACAGGGGGCGCGGGCTATGGCTACACCTTC	CASSPTTGGAGYGYTF
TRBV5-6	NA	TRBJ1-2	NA	TGTGCCAGCAGCTTGAGAGGGGACTATGGCTACACCTTC	CASSLRGDYGYTF
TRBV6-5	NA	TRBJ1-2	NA	TGTGCCAGCAGTTTATCACCTAACTATGGCTACACCTTC	CASSLSPNYGYTF
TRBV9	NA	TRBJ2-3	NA	TGTGCCAGCAGCGTAGGAGACAGGCTCACAGATACGCAGTATTTT	CASSVGDRLTDTQYF
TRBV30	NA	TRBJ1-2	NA	TGTGCCTGGAGTTTTCGGGGAAGCGACTATGGCTACACCTTC	CAWSFRGSDYGYTF
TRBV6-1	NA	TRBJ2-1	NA	TGTGCCAGCAGTTCCCGACCCATAGACAATGAGCAGTTCTTC	CASSSRPIDNEQFF
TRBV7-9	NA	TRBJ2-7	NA	TGTGCCAGCAGCTTAAAACAGGGTATAGGCGAGCAGTACTTC	CASSLKQGIGEQYF
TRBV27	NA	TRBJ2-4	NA	TGTGCCAGCAGTTCCGGGAGCCCCCCCATGGCCAAAAACATTCAGTACTTC	CASSSGSPPMAKNIQYF
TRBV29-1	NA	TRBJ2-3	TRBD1	TGCAGCGGCGGACAGGGATCAGATACGCAGTATTTT	CSGGQGSDTQYF
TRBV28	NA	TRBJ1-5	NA	TGTGCCAGCAGTTTGGCCCAGGGGAGCCAGCCCCAGCATTTT	CASSLAQGSQPQHF
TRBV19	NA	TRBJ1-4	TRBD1	TGTGCCAGTAATCCGTTCCCGGGACAGGGGGATGAAAAACTGTTTTTT	CASNPFPGQGDEKLFF
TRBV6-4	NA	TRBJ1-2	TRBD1	TGTGCCAGCCCCTCTGGACAGGGTTGTATCGGCTATGGCTACACCTTC	CASPSGQGCIGYGYTF
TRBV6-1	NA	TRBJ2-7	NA	TGTGCCAGCAGTGAATTAGACAGGATTTTCCCCTACGAGCAGTACTTC	CASSELDRIFPYEQYF
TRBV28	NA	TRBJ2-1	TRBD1	TGTGCCAGCAGTCCACAGGGGTTCATAGGCAATGAGCAGTTCTTC	CASSPQGFIGNEQFF
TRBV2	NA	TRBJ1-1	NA	TGTGCCAGCACTGAAGCTTTCTTT	CASTEAFF
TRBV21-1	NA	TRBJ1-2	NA	TGTGCCAGCGGATTTTCAGGGCCACCGTATGGCTACACCTTC	CASGFSGPPYGYTF
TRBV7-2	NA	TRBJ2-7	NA	TGTGCCAGCAGCTTAGAGGACAGCCCCTACGAGCAGTACTTC	CASSLEDSPYEQYF
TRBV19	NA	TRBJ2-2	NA	TGTGCCAGTAGAGGGAACGCGGGACATATGACCGGGGAGCTGTTTTTT	CASRGNAGHMTGELFF
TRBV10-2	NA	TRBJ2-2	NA	TGCGCCAGCAGATTCAGTCGAACGAACACCGGGGAGCTGTTTTTT	CASRFSRTNTGELFF
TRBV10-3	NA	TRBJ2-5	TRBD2	TGTGCCATCGCGAGGGCGGCGGGGGGACAAGAGACCCAGTACTTC	CAIARAAGGQETQYF
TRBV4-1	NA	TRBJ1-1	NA	TGCGCCAGCAGCCAAGGAAAGGGGTCGGGCACTGAAGCTTTCTTT	CASSQGKGSGTEAFF
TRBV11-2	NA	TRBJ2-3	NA	TGTGCCAGCAGCGTACAGGGTATGGATACGCAGTATTTT	CASSVQGMDTQYF
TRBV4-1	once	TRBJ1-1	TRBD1	TGCGCCAGCAGCCAAATACGAGGGGTAGGGACAGTTGAAGCTTTCTTT	CASSQIRGVGTVEAFF
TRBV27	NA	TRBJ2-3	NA	TGTGCCTCGCCGGCAGGAAGCACAGATACGCAGTATTTT	CASPAGSTDTQYF
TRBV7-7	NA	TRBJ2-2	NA	TGTGCTAGCAGCCCAAGCCGGGACTCCCATCGAACCGGGGAGCTGTTTTTT	CASSPSRDSHRTGELFF
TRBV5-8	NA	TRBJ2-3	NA	TGTGCCAGCAGCTTGGGGCCTACAGATACGCAGTATTTT	CASSLGPTDTQYF
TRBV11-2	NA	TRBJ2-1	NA	TGTGCCAGCAGCTTCCTATCGGCCCTAGCATCTGAGCAGTTCTTC	CASSFLSALASEQFF
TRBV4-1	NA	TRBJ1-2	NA	TGCGCCAGCAGCCCGTTTACAGGGAGGATAAGCGATGGCTACACCTTC	CASSPFTGRISDGYTF
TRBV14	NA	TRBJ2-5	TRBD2	TGTGCCAGCACCCGGGGACTAGCGGGAGGAGAGACCCAGTACTTC	CASTRGLAGGETQYF
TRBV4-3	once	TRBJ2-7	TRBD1	TGCGCCAGCAGCCAACATACCGGGACAGCGGTCTCCTACGAGCAGTACTTC	CASSQHTGTAVSYEQYF